The 13 T cell receptor beta chains below were found in one sample sequenced in a study of response to subunit inactivated influenza vaccine. Each CDR3 protein gets one entry after TCRdb re-called the RT-PCR reads with MiXCR. The table shows hundreds of thousands of distinct CDR3 sequences, with around 11% occurring only once. The sequencing here drew on PBMCs from blood, taken on the day of vaccination. The receptors shown here come from a man aged 50-60 years who received an inactivated influenza vaccine.

This clonotype was observed at least ten times. The chain has TRBV20-1 and TRBJ2-7; the match to TRBD1 covers 8 bases. This CDR3 has 15 residues. CDR1 is DFQATT and CDR2 is SNEGSKA in the germline V gene (reference sequence). V shed 6 bases and J 1 base; nucleotides not matched to a gene: 11. CDR3: CSARTGTGESYEQYF. The CDR3 DNA sequence: TGCAGTGCAAGAACCGGGACAGGAGAATCCTACGAGCAGTACTTC.

In its sample, this clonotype was seen a few times. This chain links TRBV12-3 or TRBV12-4 with TRBJ2-5, with D perhaps assigned TRBD1 or TRBD2 (6 bases each). V was trimmed by 7 bases and J by 5 bases, leaving 20 bases between them. The CDR3 totals 15 residues. This CDR3 reads CASTCDNRDCETQYF. The CDR3 DNA follows: TGTGCCAGCACCTGTGATAACAGGGACTGCGAGACCCAGTACTTC.

There are many counts of this clonotype. This chain uses TRBV4-3 with TRBJ1-5; a possible D gene is TRBD1 (5 bases). V lost 0 bases and J lost 7, with 13 bases in between. The CDR3 has 15 residues. Germline values: CDR1 LGHNA, CDR2 YSLEER. The CDR3 sequence is CASSQEGGVGQPQHF. The CDR3 nucleotides read TGCGCCAGCAGCCAAGAGGGGGGGGTGGGGCAGCCCCAGCATTTT.

In this sample, this clonotype turned up many times. The V call is TRBV6-2 or TRBV6-3, the J call TRBJ2-7, with TRBD2 matching over 10 bases. Germline V gene sequence: CDR1 MNHEY, CDR2 SVGEGT. J lost 0 bases, V lost 2 bases, and 7 bases had no gene match. The CDR3 spans 17 residues. The CDR3 DNA reads as TGTGCCAGCAGTTACACCATAGCGGGGGGAAACTCCTACGAGCAGTACTTC. It encodes CASSYTIAGGNSYEQYF.

This clonotype occurred a few times. This sequence joins TRBV4-1 and TRBJ2-7; D may correspond to TRBD1 or TRBD2 (5 bases each). The CDR3 spans 15 residues. Trimming took off 0 bases at V and 3 bases at J, with 12 bases between the two ends. Germline assignment: CDR1 MGHRA and CDR2 YSYEKL. The CDR3 coding sequence is TGCGCCAGCAGCCAAGAGGGGACCCCTGGCTACGAGCAGTACTTC. Residues: CASSQEGTPGYEQYF.

This clonotype was counted only a few times. The chain has TRBV18 and TRBJ2-1; D gene unclear. CDR3 size: 13 residues. Germline CDR1 reads KGHSH; CDR2 reads LQKENI. V shed 5 bases and J shed 9 bases, with 14 bases lying between them. The DNA of the CDR3 is TGTGCCAGCTCATTCGGTCCCTCGGTTGAGCAGTTCTTC. Protein sequence: CASSFGPSVEQFF.

The rearrangement joins TRBV12-5 to TRBJ2-1; perhaps TRBD1 as D (5 bases). The germline V gene encodes CDR1 LGHNT and CDR2 FRNRAP. V shed 1 base and J shed 8 bases, with 6 bases lying between them. This CDR3 has 12 amino acids. CDR3 sequence (DNA): TGTGCTAGTGGTTTGGGGGGCGATGAGCAGTTCTTC. Protein sequence: CASGLGGDEQFF.

The chain combines TRBV6-2 or TRBV6-3 with TRBJ2-1; D is possibly TRBD1 or TRBD2 (5 bases each). CDR3 length: 12 amino acids. Trimming stripped 6 bases from V and 15 bases from J, with 18 bases between. Germline V CDR1 and CDR2: MNHEY, SVGEGT. The CDR3: CASRSRDPVVFF. For the CDR3, the DNA is TGTGCCAGCAGAAGCCGGGACCCGGTCGTGTTCTTC.

The sample holds a few counts of this clonotype. This sequence joins TRBV7-2 and TRBJ2-7; D is perhaps TRBD1 (5 bases). V was clipped by 2 bases and J by 3 bases, with 14 bases between them. Germline V gene data show CDR1 as SGHTA and CDR2 as FQGNSA. The CDR3 consists of 15 residues. The CDR3 DNA reads as TGTGCCAGCAGCTTAAATGCAGGGCCTCGCTACGAGCAGTACTTC. It yields the protein CASSLNAGPRYEQYF. The full variable domain, rest sourced from reference TRBV7-2 and TRBJ2-7, is GAGVSQSPSNKVTEKGKDVELRCDPISGHTALYWYRQSLGQGLEFLIYFQGNSAPDKSGLPSDRFSAERTGGSVSTLTIQRTQQEDSAVYLCASSLNAGPRYEQYFGPGTRLTVT.

This clonotype was detected only a few times. The rearrangement uses TRBV5-1 and TRBJ2-1; 11 bases are shared with TRBD1. CDR1 and CDR2 from the germline V gene are SGHRS and YFSETQ. J gave up 8 bases and V 5 bases, and 9 bases lay outside the gene matches. The CDR3 contains 15 residues. CDR3 amino acids: CASRTGTGGVDEQFF. In DNA form, the CDR3 reads TGCGCCAGCAGGACCGGGACAGGGGGAGTTGATGAGCAGTTCTTC.

This clonotype was seen many times. The chain combines TRBV12-3 or TRBV12-4 with TRBJ2-4, with 8 bases that match TRBD2. This CDR3 contains 15 residues. The V gene end was trimmed by 4 bases and the J gene end by 5 bases; junction bases not matched to a gene: 7. The chain's CDR3 is CASSSGPGGENIQYF. The CDR3 DNA reads TGTGCCAGCAGTTCAGGGCCGGGAGGGGAAAACATTCAGTACTTC.

This clonotype has a handful of counts. This chain links TRBV30 with TRBJ1-1; D uncertain. The CDR3 loop spans 13 amino acids. Trimming left V 3 bases short and J 1 base short, with 9 bases between. Germline lookup yields CDR1 GTSNPN and CDR2 SVGIG (reference sequence). The CDR3 DNA reads TGTGCCTGGAGCTTGGAGGAGAACACTGAAGCTTTCTTT. Translated, it gives CAWSLEENTEAFF. The whole variable domain, remainder taken from reference TRBV30 and TRBJ1-1, is SQTIHQWPATLVQPVGSPLSLECTVEGTSNPNLYWYRQAAGRGLQLLFYSVGIGQISSEVPQNLSASRPQDRQFILSSKKLLLSDSGFYLCAWSLEENTEAFFGQGTRLTVV.

This clonotype was seen a handful of times. This chain links TRBV27 with TRBJ2-7; 12 nucleotides line up with TRBD2. The CDR3 is 15 residues long. V gave up 3 bases and J gave up 3 bases; unmatched junction bases: 3. Germline assignment: CDR1 MNHEY and CDR2 SMNVEV (reference sequence). The CDR3 region has the DNA TGTGCCAGCAGTTTGGCGACTAGCGGGGGCTACGAGCAGTACTTC. Amino acid sequence: CASSLATSGGYEQYF.